The following is a TCR beta chain sequence with its context. Its specificity is unknown. Clones were read by immunoSEQ multiplex PCR, and TCRdb kept only the in-frame ones, dropping some. The table includes over 95,000 clones, about nine tenths detected once. This record comes from a study of T cell responses to AZD1222 COVID-19 vaccine. For the study at large: Investigators merged groups given second doses at roughly 4 or roughly 12 weeks. The study's findings and limits: As reported, nearly half of all spike-specific TCRs target variant regions that are unmutated. Spike as a whole was targeted by vaccine-associated CD4 TCRs, dominant at 160-218 and 743-854. Clonal diversity was possibly underestimated, and white British individuals and females predominated among donors.

After removal of 1 base from V and 0 bases from J, the junction contained 2 bases not matched to a gene. This CDR3 has 16 residues. From germline, CDR1 is MDHEN and CDR2 SYDVKM. This sample comprised peripheral blood, obtained on day 0 of AZD1222 vaccination. The TCR comes from an adult in good health. The J gene is TRBJ2-7, the V gene TRBV28, with 11 bases fitting TRBD2. CDR3 residues: CASSLSSGGNSYEQYF. The DNA of the CDR3 is TGTGCCAGCAGTTTATCTAGCGGGGGGAACTCCTACGAGCAGTACTTC.